Following are 10 T cell receptor beta chains from one sample sequenced in a study of blood T cell repertoires in COVID-19. Repertoires were generated with immunoSEQ multiplex PCR, while TCRdb's copy carries only in-frame clones and drops some. Of approximately 80,000 clones in the sample, roughly 91% were seen once. Material for sequencing was peripheral blood. These TCRs come from a woman aged 50 to 60 in a cohort sampled during active COVID-19.

The chain recombines TRBV28 with TRBJ2-5; 7 nucleotides align to TRBD2. J gave up 2 bases and V 2 bases, and 2 bases lay outside the gene matches. Germline V gene data show CDR1 as MDHEN and CDR2 as SYDVKM. This CDR3 spans 14 amino acids. CDR3 DNA sequence: TGTGCCAGCAGTTTAAGGGGACTACAAGAGACCCAGTACTTC. Protein sequence: CASSLRGLQETQYF. Filled out from reference TRBV28 and TRBJ2-5, the complete variable domain reads DVKVTQSSRYLVKRTGEKVFLECVQDMDHENMFWYRQDPGLGLRLIYFSYDVKMKEKGDIPEGYSVSREKKERFSLILESASTNQTSMYLCASSLRGLQETQYFGPGTRLLVL.

This sequence joins TRBV2 and TRBJ2-3; 8 nucleotides match TRBD2. V lost 4 bases and J lost 1; bases outside the gene matches: 1. CDR1 is SNHLY and CDR2 is FYNNEI in the germline V gene. This CDR3 spans 14 amino acids. The CDR3 coding sequence is TGTGCCAGCAGTGCACTAGCGGGCACAGATACGCAGTATTTT. Its protein product is CASSALAGTDTQYF.

This chain links TRBV21-1 with TRBJ1-1. TRBV21-1 is a known pseudogene. The CDR3 runs to 17 residues. CDR3: CASSEDRENLAGAEAFF. CDR3 bases: TGTGCCAGCAGCGAAGATAGGGAGAACTTGGCGGGCGCTGAAGCTTTCTTT.

CDR3 in DNA: TGTGCCAGCAGCGTTTCTCCGGGAACTGAAGCTTTCTTT. It specifies CASSVSPGTEAFF. J is TRBJ1-1 and V is TRBV9; D not resolved. In germline, CDR1 is SGDLS, CDR2 YYNGEE. V was trimmed by 2 bases and J by 5 bases, leaving 10 bases between them. The CDR3 spans 13 residues.

This sequence joins TRBV24-1 and TRBJ2-5; 10 nucleotides align to TRBD2. Trimming removed 6 bases from V and 1 base from J; junction bases left unmatched: 10. Germline CDR1 KGHDR, CDR2 SFDVKD. The CDR3 sequence is 17 residues long. The CDR3, as DNA: TGTGCCACCAGTCCCACCGGGAGCGGGAGGGCCCAAGAGACCCAGTACTTC. Translated: CATSPTGSGRAQETQYF.

The chain uses TRBV28 and TRBJ1-4; D remains ambiguous. Trimming took 1 base from V and 8 from J, leaving 8 bases between them. The length of the CDR3 is 13 residues. Germline values: CDR1 MDHEN, CDR2 SYDVKM. The CDR3, as DNA: TGTGCCAGCAGTTTATCCCCGAGCGAAAAACTGTTTTTT. Translation: CASSLSPSEKLFF.

The chain combines TRBV6-1 with TRBJ1-6; D may be TRBD1 (6 bases). CDR1 is MNHNS, CDR2 SASEGT, per germline. The CDR3 is 15 residues long. Trimming left V 1 base short and J 7 bases short, with 11 bases between. The CDR3 DNA reads TGTGCCAGCAGTGAAGTCACAGGGCCCAATTCACCCCTCCACTTT. This encodes CASSEVTGPNSPLHF.

This sequence joins TRBV13 and TRBJ2-1; D is perhaps TRBD1 (5 bases). Germline assignment: CDR1 PRHDT and CDR2 FYEKMQ (reference sequence). With 2 bases removed from V and 10 bases from J, the gap between germline ends came to 15 bases. The CDR3 sequence is 14 residues long. As DNA, the CDR3 is TGTGCCAGCAGCTTACGATCTCAGGGTGAGGAGCAGTTCTTC. This codes for CASSLRSQGEEQFF.

V and J are TRBV7-9 and TRBJ1-3; 8 bases line up with TRBD1. V shed 3 bases and J 4 bases; nucleotides not matched to a gene: 5. Looked up from germline, CDR1 is SEHNR and CDR2 is FQNEAQ (reference sequence). CDR3 length equals 15 residues. The CDR3 is CASSFGQGGGNTIYF. CDR3 DNA sequence: TGTGCCAGCAGCTTCGGACAGGGCGGAGGAAACACCATATATTTT.

The genes are TRBV4-2 and TRBJ2-3; 10 nucleotides agree with TRBD2. V gave up 6 bases and J gave up 3 bases; unmatched junction bases: 18. The germline V gene encodes CDR1 LGHNA and CDR2 YNFKEQ. The CDR3 runs 19 residues. CDR3 region: CASSPTSASGSGRTDTQYF. In nucleotides, the CDR3 is TGTGCCAGCAGTCCTACGTCTGCTAGCGGGAGTGGACGGACAGATACGCAGTATTTT.